This T cell receptor (beta chain) was documented in a study of cytotoxic CD8 clonotypes in ibrutinib-treated CLL. The method was immunoSEQ multiplex PCR; TCRdb's version includes in-frame clones alone and lacks a portion of them. The sample lists around 310,000 clones, just under 80% occurring once. This CDR3 has 14 residues. The ends were cut back, 1 base at V and 0 bases at J, with 8 bases in the middle. Germline loops: CDR1 SGHRS, CDR2 YFSETQ. This TCR was sampled from a human donor with chronic lymphocytic leukemia. The sample was PBMCs, taken before ibrutinib treatment. The rearrangement joins TRBV5-1 to TRBJ2-7, with D unclear. CDR3 region: CASSLSPVSYEQYF. DNA for the CDR3: TGCGCCAGCAGCTTGTCCCCAGTCTCCTACGAGCAGTACTTC.